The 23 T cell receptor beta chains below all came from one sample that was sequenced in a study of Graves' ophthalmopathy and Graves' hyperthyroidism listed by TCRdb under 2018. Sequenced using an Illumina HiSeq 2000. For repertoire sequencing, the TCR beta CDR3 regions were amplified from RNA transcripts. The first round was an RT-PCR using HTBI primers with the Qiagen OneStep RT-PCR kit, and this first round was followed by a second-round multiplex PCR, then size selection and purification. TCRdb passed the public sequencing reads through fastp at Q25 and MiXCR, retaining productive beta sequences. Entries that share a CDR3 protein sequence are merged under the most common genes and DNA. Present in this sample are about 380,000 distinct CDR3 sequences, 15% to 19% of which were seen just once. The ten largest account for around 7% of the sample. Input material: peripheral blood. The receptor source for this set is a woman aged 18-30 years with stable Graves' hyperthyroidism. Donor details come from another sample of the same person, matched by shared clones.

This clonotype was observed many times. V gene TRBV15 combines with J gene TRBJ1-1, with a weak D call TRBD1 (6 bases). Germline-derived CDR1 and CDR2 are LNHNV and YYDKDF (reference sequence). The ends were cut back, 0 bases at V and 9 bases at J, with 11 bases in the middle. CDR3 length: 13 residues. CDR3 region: CATSRDMRGQAFF. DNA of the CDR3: TGTGCCACCAGCAGAGATATGCGGGGGCAAGCTTTCTTT.

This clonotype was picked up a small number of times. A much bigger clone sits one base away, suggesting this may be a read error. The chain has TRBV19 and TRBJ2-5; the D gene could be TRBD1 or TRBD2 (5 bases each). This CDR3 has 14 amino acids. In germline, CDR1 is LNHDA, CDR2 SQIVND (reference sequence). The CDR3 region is CASSIGAGRETKYF. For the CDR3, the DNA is TGTGCCAGTAGTATCGGGGCAGGGAGAGAGACCAAGTACTTC.

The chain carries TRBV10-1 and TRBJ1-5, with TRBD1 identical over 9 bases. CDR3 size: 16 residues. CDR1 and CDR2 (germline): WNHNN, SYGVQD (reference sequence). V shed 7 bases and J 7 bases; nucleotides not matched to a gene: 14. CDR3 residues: CASIYPGTGREQPQHF. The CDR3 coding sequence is TGCGCCAGCATCTACCCGGGGACAGGGAGAGAACAGCCCCAGCATTTT.

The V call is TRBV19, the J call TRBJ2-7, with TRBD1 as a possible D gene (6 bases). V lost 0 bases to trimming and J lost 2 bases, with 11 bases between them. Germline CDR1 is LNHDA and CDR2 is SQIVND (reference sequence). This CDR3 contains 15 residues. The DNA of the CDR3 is TGTGCCAGTAGTATAGAGGCAGGGGCCACCTACGAGCAGTACTTC. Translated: CASSIEAGATYEQYF.

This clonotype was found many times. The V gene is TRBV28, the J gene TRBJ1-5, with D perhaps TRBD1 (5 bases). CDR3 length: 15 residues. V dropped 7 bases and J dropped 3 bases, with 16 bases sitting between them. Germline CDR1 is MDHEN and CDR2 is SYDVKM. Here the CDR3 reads CASTISGGDNQPQHF. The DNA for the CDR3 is TGTGCCAGCACGATCAGTGGAGGGGACAATCAGCCCCAGCATTTT.

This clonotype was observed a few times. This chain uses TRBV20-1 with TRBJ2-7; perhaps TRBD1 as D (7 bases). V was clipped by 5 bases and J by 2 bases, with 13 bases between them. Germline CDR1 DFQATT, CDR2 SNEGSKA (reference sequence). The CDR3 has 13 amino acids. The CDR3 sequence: CSAVAGGTYEQYF. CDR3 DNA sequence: TGCAGTGCTGTAGCAGGGGGGACCTACGAGCAGTACTTC.

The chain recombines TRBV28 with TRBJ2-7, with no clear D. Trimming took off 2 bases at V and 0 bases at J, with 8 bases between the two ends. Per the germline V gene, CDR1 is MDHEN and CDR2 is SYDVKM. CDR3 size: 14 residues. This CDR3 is CASSLIGDSYEQYF. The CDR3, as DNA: TGTGCCAGCAGTTTAATCGGTGACTCCTACGAGCAGTACTTC.

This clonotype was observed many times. CDR3 coding DNA: TGCGCCAGCAGCTTTCTCCCGGGGCAGAACACTGAAGCTTTCTTT. Protein: CASSFLPGQNTEAFF. The rearrangement uses TRBV5-1 and TRBJ1-1; perhaps TRBD1 as D (5 bases). The CDR3 runs to 15 residues. V was pared by 2 bases and J by 1 base, with 12 bases between. Germline assignment: CDR1 SGHRS and CDR2 YFSETQ.

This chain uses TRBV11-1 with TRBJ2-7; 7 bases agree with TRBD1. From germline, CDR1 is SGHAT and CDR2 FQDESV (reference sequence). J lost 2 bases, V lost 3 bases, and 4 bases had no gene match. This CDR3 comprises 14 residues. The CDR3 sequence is CASSFRDSAYEQYF. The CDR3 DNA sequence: TGTGCCAGCAGCTTCCGGGACAGCGCCTACGAGCAGTACTTC. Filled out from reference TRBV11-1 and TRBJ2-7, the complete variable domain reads EAEVAQSPRYKITEKSQAVAFWCDPISGHATLYWYRQILGQGPELLVQFQDESVVDDSQLPKDRFSAERLKGVDSTLKIQPAELGDSAMYLCASSFRDSAYEQYFGPGTRLTVT.

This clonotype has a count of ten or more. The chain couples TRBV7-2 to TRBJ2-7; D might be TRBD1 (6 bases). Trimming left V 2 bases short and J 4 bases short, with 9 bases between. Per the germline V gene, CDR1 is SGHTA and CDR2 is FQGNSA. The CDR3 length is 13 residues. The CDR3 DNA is TGTGCCAGCAGCTTAAACAGGGAATACGAGCAGTACTTC. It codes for CASSLNREYEQYF.

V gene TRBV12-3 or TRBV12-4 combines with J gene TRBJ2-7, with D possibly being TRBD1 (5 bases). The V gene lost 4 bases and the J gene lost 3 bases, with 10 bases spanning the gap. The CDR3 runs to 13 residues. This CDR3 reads CASSSDSRYEQYF. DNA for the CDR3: TGTGCCAGCAGTTCCGACAGCCGCTACGAGCAGTACTTC.

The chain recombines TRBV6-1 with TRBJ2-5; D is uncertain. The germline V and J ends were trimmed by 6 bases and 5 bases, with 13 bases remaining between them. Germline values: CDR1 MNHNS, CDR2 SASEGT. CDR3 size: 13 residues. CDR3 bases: TGTGCCAGCAGCGGCGTATGGTTGGAGACCCAGTACTTC. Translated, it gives CASSGVWLETQYF.

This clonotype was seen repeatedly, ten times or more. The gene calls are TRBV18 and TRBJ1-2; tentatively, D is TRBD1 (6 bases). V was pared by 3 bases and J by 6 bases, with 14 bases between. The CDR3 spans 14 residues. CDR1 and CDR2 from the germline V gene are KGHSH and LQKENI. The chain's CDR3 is CASSPSGGRDGYTF. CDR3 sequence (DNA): TGTGCCAGCTCACCCTCCGGGGGCAGAGATGGCTACACCTTC.

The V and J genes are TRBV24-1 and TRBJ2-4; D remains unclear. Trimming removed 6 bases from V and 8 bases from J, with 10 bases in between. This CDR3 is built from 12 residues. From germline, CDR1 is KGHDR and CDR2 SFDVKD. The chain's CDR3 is CATSKDADIQYF. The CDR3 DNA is TGTGCCACCAGTAAGGACGCCGACATTCAGTACTTC.

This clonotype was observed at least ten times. The CDR3 loop is CASSLAGDSSGNTIYF. DNA for the CDR3: TGCGCCAGCAGCTTGGCAGGGGACAGCTCTGGAAACACCATATATTTT. V usage is TRBV5-1 and J usage is TRBJ1-3; TRBD1 matches at 7 bases. Germline-derived CDR1 and CDR2 are SGHRS and YFSETQ. The CDR3 has 16 amino acids. Losses at the gene ends were 0 bases for V and 0 bases for J; bases not matched to a gene: 3.

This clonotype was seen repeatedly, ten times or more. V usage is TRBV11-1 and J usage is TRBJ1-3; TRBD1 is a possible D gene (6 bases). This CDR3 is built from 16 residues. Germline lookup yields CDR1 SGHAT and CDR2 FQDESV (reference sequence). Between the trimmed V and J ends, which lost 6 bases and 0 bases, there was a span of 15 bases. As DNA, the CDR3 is TGTGCCAGCAGTTCTCAGGGGCCCCTCTCTGGAAACACCATATATTTT. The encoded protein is CASSSQGPLSGNTIYF.

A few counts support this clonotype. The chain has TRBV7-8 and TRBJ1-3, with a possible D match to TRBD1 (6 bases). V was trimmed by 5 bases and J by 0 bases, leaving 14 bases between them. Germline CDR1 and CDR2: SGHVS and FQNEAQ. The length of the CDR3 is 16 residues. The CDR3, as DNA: TGTGCCAGCAGCCCCGGGACACCCCGCTCTGGAAACACCATATATTTT. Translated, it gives CASSPGTPRSGNTIYF.

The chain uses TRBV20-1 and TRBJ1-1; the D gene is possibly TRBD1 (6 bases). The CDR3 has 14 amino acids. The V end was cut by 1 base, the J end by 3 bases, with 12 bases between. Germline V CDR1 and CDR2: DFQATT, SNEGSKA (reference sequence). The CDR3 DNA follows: TGCAGTGCTAGAGTTAGGGGGGGGGACACTGAAGCTTTCTTT. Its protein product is CSARVRGGDTEAFF.

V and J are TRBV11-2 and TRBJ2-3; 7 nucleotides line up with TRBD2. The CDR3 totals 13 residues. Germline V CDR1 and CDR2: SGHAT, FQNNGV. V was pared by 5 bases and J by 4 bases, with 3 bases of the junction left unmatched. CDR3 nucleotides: TGTGCCAGCAGCCCACGGGGGGCAGATACGCAGTATTTT. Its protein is CASSPRGADTQYF.

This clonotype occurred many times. CDR3 residues: CATSYGINSPLHF. CDR3 in DNA: TGTGCCACCAGTTATGGAATTAATTCACCCCTCCACTTT. This sequence joins TRBV24-1 and TRBJ1-6; D uncertain. This CDR3 is built from 13 residues. With 6 bases removed from V and 6 bases from J, the gap between germline ends came to 8 bases. In germline, CDR1 is KGHDR, CDR2 SFDVKD.

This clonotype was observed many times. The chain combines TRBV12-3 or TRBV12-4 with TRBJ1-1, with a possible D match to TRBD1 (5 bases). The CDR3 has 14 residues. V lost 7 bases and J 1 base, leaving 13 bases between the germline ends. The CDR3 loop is CASTRGAENTEAFF. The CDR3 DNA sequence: TGTGCCAGCACTCGAGGGGCAGAGAACACTGAAGCTTTCTTT.

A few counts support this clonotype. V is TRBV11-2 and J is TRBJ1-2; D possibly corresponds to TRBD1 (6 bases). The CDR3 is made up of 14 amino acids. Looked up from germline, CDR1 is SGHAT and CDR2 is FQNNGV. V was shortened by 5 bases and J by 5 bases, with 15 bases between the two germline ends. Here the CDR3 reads CASSGVGGRYGYTF. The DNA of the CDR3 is TGTGCCAGCAGCGGTGTGGGGGGCAGGTATGGCTACACCTTC.

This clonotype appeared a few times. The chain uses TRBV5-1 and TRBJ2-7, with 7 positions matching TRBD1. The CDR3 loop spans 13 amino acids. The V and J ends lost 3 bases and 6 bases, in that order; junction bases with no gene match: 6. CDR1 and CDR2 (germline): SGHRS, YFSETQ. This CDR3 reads CASSWRQGTEQYF. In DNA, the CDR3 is TGCGCCAGCAGCTGGCGACAGGGAACCGAGCAGTACTTC.